Reported below is one TCR beta chain. This sample is drawn from a study of blood T cell repertoires in COVID-19. Clones were read by immunoSEQ multiplex PCR, and TCRdb kept only the in-frame ones, dropping some. Of 130,000 or so clones in the sample, approximately 90% are singletons; the top ten hold about 7.3%. From germline, CDR1 is SGHNT and CDR2 YENEEA. The CDR3 loop spans 13 amino acids. Unmatched junction bases numbered 1, after V lost 0 bases and J lost 6 bases. This chain connects TRBV11-3 to TRBJ2-7, with 8 bases matching TRBD1. The receptor was isolated from a man between 50 and 59 years old with acute or convalescent COVID-19. Sequencing was done on a sample of peripheral blood. CDR3 nucleotide sequence: TGTGCCAGCAGCTTAGATGGGACAGGCGAGCAGTACTTC. Translation gives CASSLDGTGEQYF.